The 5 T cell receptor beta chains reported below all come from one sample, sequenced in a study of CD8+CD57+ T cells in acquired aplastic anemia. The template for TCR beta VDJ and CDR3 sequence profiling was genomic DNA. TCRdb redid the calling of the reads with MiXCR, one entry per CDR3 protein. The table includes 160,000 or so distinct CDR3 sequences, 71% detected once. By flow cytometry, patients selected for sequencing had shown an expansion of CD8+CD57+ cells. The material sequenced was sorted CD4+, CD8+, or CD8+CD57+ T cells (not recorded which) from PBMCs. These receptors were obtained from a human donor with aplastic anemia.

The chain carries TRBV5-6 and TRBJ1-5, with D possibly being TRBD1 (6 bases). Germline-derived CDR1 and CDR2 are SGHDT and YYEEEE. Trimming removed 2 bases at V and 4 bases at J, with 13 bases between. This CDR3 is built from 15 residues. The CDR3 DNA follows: TGTGCCAGCAGCTTAGCGGGGGACATTAATCAGCCCCAGCATTTT. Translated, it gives CASSLAGDINQPQHF.

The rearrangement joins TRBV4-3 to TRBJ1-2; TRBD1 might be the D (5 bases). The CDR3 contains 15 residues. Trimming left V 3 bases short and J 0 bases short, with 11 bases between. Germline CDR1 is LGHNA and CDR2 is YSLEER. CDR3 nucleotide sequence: TGCGCCAGCAGCCAGAACACAGGCCCTAACTATGGCTACACCTTC. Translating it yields CASSQNTGPNYGYTF.

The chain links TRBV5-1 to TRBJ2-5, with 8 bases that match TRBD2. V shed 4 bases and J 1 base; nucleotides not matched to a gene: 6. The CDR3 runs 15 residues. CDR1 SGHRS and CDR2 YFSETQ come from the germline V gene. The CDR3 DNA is TGCGCCAGCAGCCGGGACGCGGGGGGCCAAGAGACCCAGTACTTC. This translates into CASSRDAGGQETQYF.

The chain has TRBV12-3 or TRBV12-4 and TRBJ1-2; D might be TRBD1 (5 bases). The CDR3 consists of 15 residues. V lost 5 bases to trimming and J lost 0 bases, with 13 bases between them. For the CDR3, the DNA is TGTGCCAGCAGTCCGTATGGGGGGTCTAACTATGGCTACACCTTC. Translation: CASSPYGGSNYGYTF.

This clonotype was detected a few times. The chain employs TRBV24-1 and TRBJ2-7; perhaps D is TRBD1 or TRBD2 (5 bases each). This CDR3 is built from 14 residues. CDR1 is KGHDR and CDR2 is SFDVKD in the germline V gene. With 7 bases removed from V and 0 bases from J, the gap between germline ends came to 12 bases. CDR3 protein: CATSQGPPSYEQYF. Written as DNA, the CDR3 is TGTGCCACCAGCCAGGGACCACCCTCCTACGAGCAGTACTTC.